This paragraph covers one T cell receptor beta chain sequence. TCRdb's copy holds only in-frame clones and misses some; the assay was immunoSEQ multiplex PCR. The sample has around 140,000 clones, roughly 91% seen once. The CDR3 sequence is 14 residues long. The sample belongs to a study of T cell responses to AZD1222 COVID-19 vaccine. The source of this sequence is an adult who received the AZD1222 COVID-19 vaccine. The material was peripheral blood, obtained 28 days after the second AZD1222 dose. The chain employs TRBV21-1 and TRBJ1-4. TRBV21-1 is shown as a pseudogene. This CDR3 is CASSKKKEDEKLFF. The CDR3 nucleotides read TGTGCCAGCAGCAAGAAGAAAGAGGATGAAAAACTGTTTTTT.